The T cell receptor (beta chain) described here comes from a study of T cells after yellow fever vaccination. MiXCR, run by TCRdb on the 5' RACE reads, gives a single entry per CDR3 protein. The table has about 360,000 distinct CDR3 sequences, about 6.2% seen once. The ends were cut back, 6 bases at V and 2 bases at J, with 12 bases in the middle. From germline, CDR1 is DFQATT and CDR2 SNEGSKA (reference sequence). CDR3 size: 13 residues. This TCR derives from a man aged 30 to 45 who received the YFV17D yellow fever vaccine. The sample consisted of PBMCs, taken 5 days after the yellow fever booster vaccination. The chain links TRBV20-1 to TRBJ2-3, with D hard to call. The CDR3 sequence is CSAYLGNTDTQYF. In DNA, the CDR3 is TGCAGTGCGTACCTTGGAAACACAGATACGCAGTATTTT.